This is a list of T cell receptor beta chains from one sample in a study of blood T cell repertoires in COVID-19. TCRdb keeps only in-frame clones here, not all; method: immunoSEQ multiplex PCR. The top ten hold about 2.7% of the sample, which has some 350,000 clones, about 90% seen once. The sequenced sample was PBMCs or T cells enriched from blood (not recorded which). All receptors derive from a woman aged 25 to 39 who had recovered from COVID-19. Each CDR3 is given with its conserved first and last residue. Each record gives: CDR3 protein, J gene, V gene.

CASSLTRGEYGYTF | TRBJ1-2 | TRBV7-2
CASSDEPSGEKLFF | TRBJ1-4 | TRBV25-1
CASSILAGRTDTQYF | TRBJ2-3 | TRBV19
CASSHTAGPVDVDEQFF | TRBJ2-1 | TRBV4-1
CASSFSAGGELFF | TRBJ2-2 | TRBV7-8
CASSWRGGPNTEAFF | TRBJ1-1 | TRBV7-3
CASSFQGLVYEQYF | TRBJ2-7 | TRBV28
CASSGRQGPFQETQYF | TRBJ2-5 | TRBV10-2
CASSEDRLAADTQYF | TRBJ2-3 | TRBV2
CSVGTGEAYEQYF | TRBJ2-7 | TRBV29-1
CASSLGGIDNEQFF | TRBJ2-1 | TRBV28
CASSYSGTDYNEQFF | TRBJ2-1 | TRBV6-6
CASSFEGYSGNTIYF | TRBJ1-3 | TRBV5-1
CASSQEYYEQYF | TRBJ2-7 | TRBV3-1/TRBV3-2
CASSPAGASTGELFF | TRBJ2-2 | TRBV7-3